This TCR beta chain comes out of a study of blood T cells in healthy people across ages (dated by TCRdb to between 2015 and 2017). About the investigation overall: In model experiments, roughly one uniquely barcoded TCR beta cDNA molecule per two T cells was captured by template switching. To track age-related changes in TCR beta repertoire diversity, the study relied on deep sequencing normalized with unique cDNA molecular identifiers. The donors were divided into four age groups: young (average approximately 15 years), middle-aged (about 41), aged (around 59) and long-lived (82). Donors of different ages were randomly distributed across sequencing lanes to avoid experimental bias. Using the same blood draw, the study looked at two additional independent replicas of 1 million unique cDNA reads for two donors, one aged 18 to 30 and the other aged 80 or older. General findings and caveats noted by the study authors: Total diversity estimates from one million sequenced T cells were considered lower bounds and underestimates. The long-lived group showed more naive CD4+ T cells, fewer expanded clones and increased TCR diversity than the aged group, suggesting age selection. Observed TCR beta diversity per million T cells fell roughly linearly with age, and a significant reduction was already apparent by age roughly 40. Donor CMV infection status was unknown, potentially confounding age-related changes in expanded clonotypes. Conclusive comparison of naive and antigen-experienced compartments was prevented by the profiling of bulk unsorted PBMCs. There was a strong correlation between observed TCR beta diversity and the percentage of naive T cells measured by flow cytometry.

Systemically healthy Caucasian individuals from Russia, 39 in total and aged about 6 to 95 years, were included as donors. Each donor gave ten milliliters of peripheral blood, drawn into EDTA-treated Vacutainer tubes. Ficoll-Paque density-gradient centrifugation was used to isolate PBMCs, with at least 7 million per sample. Trizol reagent was used to extract total RNA from PBMCs, with at least 5.5 micrograms per sample. Naive CD45RAhigh/CD27high T cell percentages were measured by flow cytometry on a PBMC aliquot from every donor. On this clonotype itself: It has no known antigen specificity. No much larger clonotype is one base removed from it; base qualities were not supplied.

Library creation used 5' RACE. The listed sequencing device is Illumina HiSeq 2500. A second PCR of about 7 to 12 cycles was performed with a sample-barcoded 5' primer and a J-beta primer mix. Each TCR beta cDNA molecule received a unique molecular identifier from a template-switch 5' adaptor carrying 12 random nucleotides. At least 2.5 million CDR3-containing paired-end reads were obtained from each sample. First-strand cDNA was synthesized from all RNA with the Mint cDNA synthesis kit, primed by a TRBC-specific oligonucleotide. Following uracil-DNA glycosylase treatment, all cDNA underwent a first 18-cycle PCR with the universal primers M1SS and BC2_uni_R. Turning to the authors' computational methods: Normalization of each sample was performed by random selection of 1 million high-quality reads, each carrying a distinct molecular identifier. Instead of being binned into consensus sequences, reads that shared molecular identifiers were thrown out. MiTCR, set to a Q25 quality threshold and the strictest error-elimination algorithm, was used for CDR3 identification, clonotype clustering and error correction. Lower-bound total TCR beta diversity was estimated with a nonparametric unseen species model using Euler transformation. The raw public data were reprocessed by TCRdb itself: fastp quality trimming at Q25, MiXCR clonotype calling, in-frame beta chains only. When rows share a CDR3 protein, they turn into one entry using the most common DNA and genes. TCRdb's processing, not the study's, gives the V and J calls here. The sample table records 600,000 to 800,000 distinct CDR3 sequences; about 50% of these occur just once. The ten top clones hold around an eighth of the sample.

Sequenced material: blood. This receptor was obtained from a woman aged 80 or over in good health.

The DNA sequence reads TGTGCCAGCAGCTTAGATCTACAGGGGGTCGGGTACGGGCAGTTCTTC. Protein translation: CASSLDLQGVGYGQFF. The rearrangement joined TRBV11-2 to TRBJ2-1; 8 nucleotides in the junction match TRBD1. Including the terminal cysteine and phenylalanine, the CDR3 comprises 16 residues. Only the CDR3 part of the read is kept: 48 bases, read in frame from the first base. V is pruned by 0 bases and J by 12 bases, leaving 13 bases of the junction without a gene match. As encoded in the germline V gene, CDR1 is SGHAT while CDR2 is FQNNGV.